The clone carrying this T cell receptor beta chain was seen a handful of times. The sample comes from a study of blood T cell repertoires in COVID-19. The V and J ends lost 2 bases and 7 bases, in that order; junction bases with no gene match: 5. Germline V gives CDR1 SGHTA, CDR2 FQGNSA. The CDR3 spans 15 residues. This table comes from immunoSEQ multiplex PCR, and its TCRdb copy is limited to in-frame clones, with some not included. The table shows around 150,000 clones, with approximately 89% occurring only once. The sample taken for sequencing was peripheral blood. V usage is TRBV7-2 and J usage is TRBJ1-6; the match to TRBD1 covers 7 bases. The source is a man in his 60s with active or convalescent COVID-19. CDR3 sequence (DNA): TGTGCCAGCAGCTTATCCCAGGGACAGAATTCACCCCTCCACTTT. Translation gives CASSLSQGQNSPLHF.